This T cell receptor beta chain came from a study of T cell responses to AZD1222 COVID-19 vaccine. About this clone: The same CDR3 also results from other DNA sequences found in this sample.

The CDR3 totals 14 residues. Looked up from germline, CDR1 is SGHTA and CDR2 is FQGNSA. The V and J ends lost 0 bases and 1 base respectively, with 6 bases between them. The assay was immunoSEQ multiplex PCR, and TCRdb's table has in-frame clones only and misses some. The data show 200,000 to 250,000 clones, about 92% seen once. This TCR derives from an adult in good health. V usage is TRBV7-2 and J usage is TRBJ2-5; TRBD2 might be the D (6 bases). Specimen: peripheral blood, collected on day 0 of MenACWY control vaccination. The CDR3 bases are TGTGCCAGCAGCTTAGCCGGGGGCCAAGAGACCCAGTACTTC. Its protein product is CASSLAGGQETQYF.